The 3 T cell receptor beta chains given below trace back to one sample, sequenced in a study of blood T cells in healthy people across ages. Alongside a J-beta primer mix, a sample-barcoded 5' primer served in a second PCR lasting roughly 7 to 11 cycles. TCRdb processed the 5' RACE reads anew with MiXCR; each CDR3 protein has one entry. The sample has about 970,000 distinct CDR3 sequences, just over 50% seen once. The sequenced sample was blood. The receptor source for this set is a woman in her sixties or seventies in good health.

Details on this clonotype: A read error may be the cause here, since a much bigger clone is one base away. The V gene is TRBV7-9, the J gene TRBJ2-4; 12 bases agree with TRBD2. With the DNA end fitting TRBJ2-7 better, the J assignment may be wrong. CDR1 and CDR2 (germline): SEHNR, FQNEAQ (reference sequence). CDR3 length: 15 residues. In nucleotides, the CDR3 is TGTGCCAACAGCTTCCCGACTAGCGGGAGCGACGAGCAGTACTTC. It codes for CANSFPTSGSDEQYF.

The J gene is TRBJ2-3, the V gene TRBV4-2; tentative D call: TRBD2 (7 bases). The germline CDR1 and CDR2 sequences are LGHNA and YNFKEQ. V lost 1 base and J lost 3, with 14 bases in between. The CDR3 spans 16 residues. CDR3 nucleotides: TGTGCCAGCAGCCAAGTAGGGGGAGGGCGTACAGATACGCAGTATTTT. Translation: CASSQVGGGRTDTQYF.

CDR3 region: CASSLALGGYTDTQYF. The DNA for the CDR3 is TGTGCCAGCAGCTTGGCCCTAGGAGGCTACACAGATACGCAGTATTTT. V usage is TRBV7-9 and J usage is TRBJ2-3, with TRBD2 as a possible D gene (5 bases). Germline CDR1 and CDR2: SEHNR and FQNEAQ (reference sequence). V lost 3 bases and J 2 bases, leaving 15 bases between the germline ends. The CDR3 contains 16 residues.